The TCR beta chain under discussion was sequenced for a study of blood T cell repertoires in COVID-19. For the study at large: Acute-phase and convalescent COVID-19 samples originated in the United States, Italy and Spain. The cDNA or gDNA used as material had been derived from T cells, B-cell-depleted T cells, or PBMCs.

Patients in Seattle were enrolled during active infection, then followed longitudinally. Per the authors' pipeline: Quantification of nucleated cells was approximated via reference gene primer amplification. The method was immunoSEQ multiplex PCR; TCRdb's version includes in-frame clones alone and lacks a portion of them. The DNA was the basis for D and trimming; V, J and clone size are from that table. The table has more than 60,000 clones, 80% to 90% seen once. V was shortened by 8 bases and J by 0 bases, with 10 bases between the two germline ends. The CDR3 has 13 residues. Germline V gene data show CDR1 as ENHRY and CDR2 as SYGVKD.

The sequenced sample consisted of peripheral blood. The gene calls are TRBV10-3 and TRBJ1-2; D remains ambiguous. This receptor was obtained from a man older than 75 with COVID-19, enrolled during active disease. This CDR3 reads CAIQREANYGYTF. The CDR3 DNA sequence: TGTGCCATCCAGAGGGAAGCTAACTATGGCTACACCTTC.